The rows below give T cell receptor beta chains drawn from one sample of a study of control samples from healthy donors and cancer patients. Profiled with immunoSEQ multiplex PCR; TCRdb holds only in-frame clones, not every one. The repertoire consists of 210,000 or so clones, with roughly nine tenths occurring once and the leading ten covering 1.5% to 2%. The sample comprised blood. The receptors stem from a man younger than 45 in good health. The CDR3 runs from the conserved cysteine through the conserved F or W. The D gene is left open where the match is weak. A row's size may be missing; if present it is once, few, many or a size class.

cdr3_length,d_call,j_call,v_call,clone_size,cdr3_nt,cdr3_aa
15,TRBD1,TRBJ1-6,TRBV5-1,NA,TGCGCCAGTACAAATACAGGGGGAAGTAATTCACCCCTCCACTTT,CASTNTGGSNSPLHF
15,NA,TRBJ1-4,TRBV4-1,NA,TGCGCCAGCAGCCAAGGCGGCCGCTCCGATGAAAAACTGTTTTTT,CASSQGGRSDEKLFF
16,NA,TRBJ1-3,TRBV12-5,NA,TGTGCTAGTGACCTCGCAGGCCCGAACTCTGGAAACACCATATATTTT,CASDLAGPNSGNTIYF
12,NA,TRBJ2-7,TRBV6-5,NA,TGTGCCAGCAGTTATGATACCTACGAGCAGTACTTC,CASSYDTYEQYF
15,NA,TRBJ1-2,TRBV5-1,NA,TGCGCCAGCAGCTCCATTGTTCCGGAAAACTATGGCTACACCTTC,CASSSIVPENYGYTF
15,NA,TRBJ2-6,TRBV11-2,NA,TGTGCCAGCAGTTCACAGGGCGCTGGGGCCAACGTCCTGACTTTC,CASSSQGAGANVLTF
13,NA,TRBJ1-2,TRBV9,NA,TGTGCCAGCAGCGTAGACTTGGGCCGTGGCTACACCTTC,CASSVDLGRGYTF
16,TRBD1,TRBJ2-5,TRBV7-3,NA,TGTGCCAGCAGCTTAAGTGGCGGACAGGGGGCAGAGACCCAGTACTTC,CASSLSGGQGAETQYF
18,NA,TRBJ1-1,TRBV11-2,NA,TGTGCCAGCAGCCAAAATATTTGGGGGAGTGGCAGGAACACTGAAGCTTTCTTT,CASSQNIWGSGRNTEAFF
17,TRBD1,TRBJ1-3,TRBV6-1,few,TGTGCCAGCAGTGATCGGACAGGGTCGCGCTCTGGAAACACCATATATTTT,CASSDRTGSRSGNTIYF
14,TRBD1,TRBJ2-3,TRBV29-1,NA,TGCAGCGTGGACGGGACAGGGGGCACAGATACGCAGTATTTT,CSVDGTGGTDTQYF
14,TRBD1,TRBJ2-3,TRBV5-1,NA,TGCGCCAGCAGCTTGGGACAGGGATTCGATACGCAGTATTTT,CASSLGQGFDTQYF
15,NA,TRBJ1-6,TRBV4-2,NA,TGTGCCAGCAGCCAAGATGGGGCAATTAATTCACCCCTCCACTTT,CASSQDGAINSPLHF
14,NA,TRBJ2-3,TRBV9,NA,TGTGCCAGCAGCGTAGCTTTCACAACAGATACGCAGTATTTT,CASSVAFTTDTQYF
12,NA,TRBJ1-2,TRBV27,NA,TGTGCCAGCAGTAAACCGACGGGTGGCTACACCTTC,CASSKPTGGYTF
13,TRBD1,TRBJ1-5,TRBV19,NA,TGTGCCAGTAGGACAGGGTTGAATCAGCCCCAGCATTTT,CASRTGLNQPQHF
14,NA,TRBJ1-1,TRBV6-6,NA,TGTGCCAGCAGTTACACAGAGATGAACACTGAAGCTTTCTTT,CASSYTEMNTEAFF
13,NA,TRBJ1-1,TRBV28,few,TGTGCCAGCAGTTTTCAGTTTGGGGGGCCCGCTTTCTTT,CASSFQFGGPAFF
15,TRBD1,TRBJ2-1,TRBV30,NA,TGTGCCTGGAATGTCGACAGGGGGGAGAAGAATGAGCAGTTCTTC,CAWNVDRGEKNEQFF
12,NA,TRBJ2-7,TRBV11-2,NA,TGTGCCAGCAGCGCCCAGGGGTACGAGCAGTACTTC,CASSAQGYEQYF
18,NA,TRBJ1-2,TRBV24-1,NA,TGTGCCACCAGTGATTTGCTCCGATTCTTCGTTTGCCCTTATGGCTACACCTTC,CATSDLLRFFVCPYGYTF
14,NA,TRBJ2-7,TRBV30,once,TGTGCCTGGGACCGGGACAAGAGCTCCTACGAGCAGTACTTC,CAWDRDKSSYEQYF
14,NA,TRBJ1-1,TRBV19,NA,TGTGCCAGTAGTACCGGGCCCAGTAACACTGAAGCTTTCTTT,CASSTGPSNTEAFF
16,NA,TRBJ2-7,TRBV2,NA,TGTGCCAGCAATCCCCGACAGTCAGTTAGCTCCTACGAGCAGTACTTC,CASNPRQSVSSYEQYF
13,NA,TRBJ2-7,TRBV29-1,once,TGCAGCGTTGAAAAGAGGCCTGGCTACGAGCAGTACTTC,CSVEKRPGYEQYF
14,NA,TRBJ2-4,TRBV30,NA,TGTGCCTGGACCCCGCCGGAGCTGAAAAACATTCAGTACTTC,CAWTPPELKNIQYF
13,NA,TRBJ1-1,TRBV11-3,NA,TGTGCCAGCAGCTTCAACGGGAACACTGAAGCTTTCTTT,CASSFNGNTEAFF
16,NA,TRBJ2-3,TRBV5-1,NA,TGCGCCAGCAGCTTGACAGGATCCTCTAGCACAGATACGCAGTATTTT,CASSLTGSSSTDTQYF
15,TRBD2,TRBJ2-5,TRBV5-1,NA,TGCGCCAGCAGTCTCACTAGCGGGGTACAAGAGACCCAGTACTTC,CASSLTSGVQETQYF
14,NA,TRBJ1-1,TRBV11-2,NA,TGTGCCAGCAGCTTCGACGGTAGGAACACTGAAGCTTTCTTT,CASSFDGRNTEAFF
15,NA,TRBJ2-7,TRBV5-1,NA,TGCGCCAGCAGCTCAGCTAGGCCCCCAGCCTACGAGCAGTACTTC,CASSSARPPAYEQYF
16,NA,TRBJ2-3,TRBV2,once,TGTGCCAGCAGCGCCTATATGGGGGCGTCCGCAGATACGCAGTATTTT,CASSAYMGASADTQYF
13,NA,TRBJ2-1,TRBV2,NA,TGTGCCAGCATAGTAGATTTTCAGCGAGAGCAGTTCTTC,CASIVDFQREQFF